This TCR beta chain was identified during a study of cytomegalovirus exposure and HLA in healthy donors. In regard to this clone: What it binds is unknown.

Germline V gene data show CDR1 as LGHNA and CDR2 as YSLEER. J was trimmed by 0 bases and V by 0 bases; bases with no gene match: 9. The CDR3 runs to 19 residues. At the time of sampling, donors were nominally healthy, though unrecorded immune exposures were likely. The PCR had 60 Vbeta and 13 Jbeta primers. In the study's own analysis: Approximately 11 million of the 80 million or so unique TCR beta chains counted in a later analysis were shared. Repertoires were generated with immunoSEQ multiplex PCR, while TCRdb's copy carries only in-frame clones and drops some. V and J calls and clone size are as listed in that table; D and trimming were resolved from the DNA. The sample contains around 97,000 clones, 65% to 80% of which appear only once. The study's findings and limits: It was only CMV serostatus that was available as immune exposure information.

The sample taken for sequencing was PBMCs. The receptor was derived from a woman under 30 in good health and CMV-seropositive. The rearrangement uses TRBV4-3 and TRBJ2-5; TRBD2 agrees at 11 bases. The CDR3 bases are TGCGCCAGCAGCCAAGAATTGGGACTAGCGGAAAGGTACCAAGAGACCCAGTACTTC. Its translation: CASSQELGLAERYQETQYF.